This TCR beta chain stems from a study of blood T cells in healthy people across ages. This clonotype was found many times. Primers used in a second PCR of about 7 to 12 cycles were a sample-barcoded 5' primer and a J-beta primer mix. TCRdb reprocessed the 5' RACE reads with MiXCR, giving one entry per CDR3 protein. Here the sample spans over 1,500,000 distinct CDR3 sequences, around 40% being singletons. The CDR3 loop spans 13 amino acids. The J segment lost 3 bases and the V segment lost 8 bases, leaving 4 bases of the junction unmatched. Looked up from germline, CDR1 is MGHDK and CDR2 is SYGVNS. This chain connects TRBV25-1 to TRBJ2-5, with 9 positions matching TRBD1. The sequence came from a human donor in good health. Source material: blood. The CDR3 reads CASRWTGEETQYF. CDR3 sequence (DNA): TGTGCCAGCCGCTGGACAGGGGAAGAGACCCAGTACTTC.